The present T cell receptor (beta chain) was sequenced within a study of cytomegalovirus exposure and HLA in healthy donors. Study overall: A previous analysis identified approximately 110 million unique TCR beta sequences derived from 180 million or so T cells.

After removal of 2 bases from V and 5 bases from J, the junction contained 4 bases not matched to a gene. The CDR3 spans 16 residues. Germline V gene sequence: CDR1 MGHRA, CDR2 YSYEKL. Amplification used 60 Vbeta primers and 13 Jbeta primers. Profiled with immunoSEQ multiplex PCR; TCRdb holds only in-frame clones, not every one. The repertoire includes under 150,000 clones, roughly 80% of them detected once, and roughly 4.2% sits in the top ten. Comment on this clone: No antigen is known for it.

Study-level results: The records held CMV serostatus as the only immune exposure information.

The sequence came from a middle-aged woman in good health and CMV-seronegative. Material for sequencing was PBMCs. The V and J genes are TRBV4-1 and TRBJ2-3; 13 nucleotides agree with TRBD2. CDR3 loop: CASSQKLAGGVDTQYF. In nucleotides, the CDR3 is TGCGCCAGCAGCCAAAAACTAGCGGGGGGGGTAGATACGCAGTATTTT.